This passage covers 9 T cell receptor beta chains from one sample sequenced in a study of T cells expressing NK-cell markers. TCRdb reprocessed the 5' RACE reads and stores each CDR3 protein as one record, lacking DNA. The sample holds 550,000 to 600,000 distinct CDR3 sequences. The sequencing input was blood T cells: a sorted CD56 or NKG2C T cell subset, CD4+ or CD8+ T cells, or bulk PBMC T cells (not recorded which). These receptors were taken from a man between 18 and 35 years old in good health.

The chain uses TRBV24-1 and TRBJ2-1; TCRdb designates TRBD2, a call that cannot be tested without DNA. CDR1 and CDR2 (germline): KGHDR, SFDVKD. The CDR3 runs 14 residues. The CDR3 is CASGRTSAVDEQFF.

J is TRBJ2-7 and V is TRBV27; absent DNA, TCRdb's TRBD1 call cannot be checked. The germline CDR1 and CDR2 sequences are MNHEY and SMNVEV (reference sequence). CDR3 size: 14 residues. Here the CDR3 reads CASWRGTGVPEQYF.

Here the CDR3 reads CATWGRGAYTEAFF. The chain has TRBV24-1 and TRBJ1-1. CDR1 is KGHDR, CDR2 SFDVKD, per germline. CDR3 length: 14 residues.

The CDR3: CASSLQTGGIGETQYF. The chain joins TRBV28 to TRBJ2-5; the D call from TCRdb, TRBD1, cannot be confirmed without DNA. Germline CDR1 reads MDHEN; CDR2 reads SYDVKM. The CDR3 extends over 16 amino acids.

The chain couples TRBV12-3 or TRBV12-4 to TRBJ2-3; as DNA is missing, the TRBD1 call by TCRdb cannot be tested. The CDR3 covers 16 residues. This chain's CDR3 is CASRTSGQSLTDTQYF.

CDR3 region: CASSQPDRVGRDYGYTF. The chain recombines TRBV5-1 with TRBJ1-2; the TCRdb call, TRBD1, lacks DNA for checking. The length of the CDR3 is 17 residues. The germline CDR1 and CDR2 sequences are SGHRS and YFSETQ.

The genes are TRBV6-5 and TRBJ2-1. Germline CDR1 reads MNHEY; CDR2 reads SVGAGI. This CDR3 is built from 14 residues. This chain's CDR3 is CASSYSSGDNEQFF.

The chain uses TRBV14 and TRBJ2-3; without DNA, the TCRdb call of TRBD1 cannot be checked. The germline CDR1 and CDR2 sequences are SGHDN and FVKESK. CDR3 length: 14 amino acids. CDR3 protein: CASSHGGRTDTQYF.

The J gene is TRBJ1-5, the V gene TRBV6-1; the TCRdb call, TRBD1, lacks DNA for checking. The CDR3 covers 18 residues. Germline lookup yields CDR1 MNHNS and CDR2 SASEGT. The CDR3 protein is CASMRWGAAGVSNQPQHF.